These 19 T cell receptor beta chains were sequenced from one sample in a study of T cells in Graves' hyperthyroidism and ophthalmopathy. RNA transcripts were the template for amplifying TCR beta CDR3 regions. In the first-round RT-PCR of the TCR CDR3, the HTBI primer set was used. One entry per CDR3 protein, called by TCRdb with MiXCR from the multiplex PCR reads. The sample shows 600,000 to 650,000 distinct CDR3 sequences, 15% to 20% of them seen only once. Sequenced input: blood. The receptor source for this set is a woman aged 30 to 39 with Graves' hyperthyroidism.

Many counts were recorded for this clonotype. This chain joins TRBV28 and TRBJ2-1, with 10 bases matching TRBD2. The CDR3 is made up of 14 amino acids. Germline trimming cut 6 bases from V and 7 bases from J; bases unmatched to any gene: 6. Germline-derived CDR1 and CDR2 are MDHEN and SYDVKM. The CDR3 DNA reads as TGTGCCAGCAGGGGACTACTAGCGGGAAATGAGCAGTTCTTC. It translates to CASRGLLAGNEQFF.

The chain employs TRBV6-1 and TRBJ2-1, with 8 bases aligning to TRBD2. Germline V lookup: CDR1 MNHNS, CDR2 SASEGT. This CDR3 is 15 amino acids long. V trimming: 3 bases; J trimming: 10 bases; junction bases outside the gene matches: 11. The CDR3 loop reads CASSEASSGVWEQFF. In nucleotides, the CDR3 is TGTGCCAGCAGTGAGGCTAGTAGCGGGGTTTGGGAGCAGTTCTTC.

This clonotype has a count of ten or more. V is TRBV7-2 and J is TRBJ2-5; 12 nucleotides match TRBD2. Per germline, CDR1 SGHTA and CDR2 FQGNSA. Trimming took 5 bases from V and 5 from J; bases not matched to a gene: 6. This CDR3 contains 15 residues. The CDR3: CASSPRTSGAETQYF. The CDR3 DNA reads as TGTGCCAGCAGCCCCCGGACTAGCGGGGCGGAGACCCAGTACTTC.

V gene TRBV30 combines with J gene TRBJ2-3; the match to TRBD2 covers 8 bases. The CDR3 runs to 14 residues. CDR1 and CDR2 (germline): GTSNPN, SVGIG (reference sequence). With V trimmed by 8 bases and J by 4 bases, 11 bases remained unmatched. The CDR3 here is CAGSGSRTADTQYF. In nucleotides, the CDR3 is TGTGCCGGCAGCGGGAGCCGAACGGCAGATACGCAGTATTTT.

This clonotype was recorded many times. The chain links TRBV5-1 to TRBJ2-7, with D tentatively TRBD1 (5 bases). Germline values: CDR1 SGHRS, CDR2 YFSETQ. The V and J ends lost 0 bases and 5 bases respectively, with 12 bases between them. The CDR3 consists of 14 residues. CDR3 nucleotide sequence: TGCGCCAGCAGCTTGGTCTCTGGGGCCGACGAGCAGTACTTC. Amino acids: CASSLVSGADEQYF.

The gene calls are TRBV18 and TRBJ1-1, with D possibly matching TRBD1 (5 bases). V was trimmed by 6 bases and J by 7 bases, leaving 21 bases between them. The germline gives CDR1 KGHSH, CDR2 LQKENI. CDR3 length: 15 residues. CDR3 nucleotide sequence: TGTGCCAGCTCCCGATCGGGACCCCCGAGGGATGAAGCTTTCTTT. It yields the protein CASSRSGPPRDEAFF.

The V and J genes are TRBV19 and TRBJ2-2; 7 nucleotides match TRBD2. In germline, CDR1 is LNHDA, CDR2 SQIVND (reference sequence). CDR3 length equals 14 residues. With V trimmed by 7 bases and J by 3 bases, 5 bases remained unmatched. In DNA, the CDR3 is TGTGCCAGTAATGGGAGGGGAGACACCGGGGAGCTGTTTTTT. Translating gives CASNGRGDTGELFF.

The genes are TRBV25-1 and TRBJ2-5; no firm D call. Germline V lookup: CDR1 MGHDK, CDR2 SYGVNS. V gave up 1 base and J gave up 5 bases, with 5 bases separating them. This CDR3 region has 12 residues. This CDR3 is CASSELGETQYF. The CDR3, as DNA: TGTGCCAGCAGTGAATTGGGGGAGACCCAGTACTTC.

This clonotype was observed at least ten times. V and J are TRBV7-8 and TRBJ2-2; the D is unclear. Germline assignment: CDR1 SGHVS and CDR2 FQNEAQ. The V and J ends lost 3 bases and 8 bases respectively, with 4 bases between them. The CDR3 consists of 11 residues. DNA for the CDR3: TGTGCCAGCAGCTTGATTGGGGAGCTGTTTTTT. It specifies CASSLIGELFF.

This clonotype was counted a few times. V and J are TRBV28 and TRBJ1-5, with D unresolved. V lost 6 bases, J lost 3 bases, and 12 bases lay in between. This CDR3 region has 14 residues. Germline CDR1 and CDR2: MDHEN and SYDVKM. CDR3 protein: CASRAEPANQPQHF. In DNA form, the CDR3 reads TGTGCCAGCAGGGCCGAACCGGCCAATCAGCCCCAGCATTTT.

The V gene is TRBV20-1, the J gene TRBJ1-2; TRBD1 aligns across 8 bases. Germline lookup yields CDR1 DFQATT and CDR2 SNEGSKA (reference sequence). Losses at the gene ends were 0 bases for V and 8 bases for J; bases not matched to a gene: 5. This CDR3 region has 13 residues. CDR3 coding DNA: TGCAGTGCTAGAGAACCGACAGGGGTCGGCTACACCTTC. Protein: CSAREPTGVGYTF.

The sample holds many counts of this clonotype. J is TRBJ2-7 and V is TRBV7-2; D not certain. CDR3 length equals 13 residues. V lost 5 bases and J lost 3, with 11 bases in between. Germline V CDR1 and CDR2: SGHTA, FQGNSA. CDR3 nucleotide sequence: TGTGCCAGCAGCCTCTGGGCACACTACGAGCAGTACTTC. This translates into CASSLWAHYEQYF.

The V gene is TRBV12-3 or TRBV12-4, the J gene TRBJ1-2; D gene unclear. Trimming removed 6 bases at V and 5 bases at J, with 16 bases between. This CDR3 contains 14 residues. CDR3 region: CASSPFRSAYGYTF. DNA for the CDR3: TGTGCCAGCAGCCCGTTTCGGAGCGCTTATGGCTACACCTTC.

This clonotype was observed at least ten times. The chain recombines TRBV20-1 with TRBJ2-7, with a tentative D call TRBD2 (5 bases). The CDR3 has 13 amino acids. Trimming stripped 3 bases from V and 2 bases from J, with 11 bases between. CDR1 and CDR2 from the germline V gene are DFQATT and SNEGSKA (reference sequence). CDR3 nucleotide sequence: TGCAGTGCTAGGGGGAGTACGGCCTACGAGCAGTACTTC. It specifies CSARGSTAYEQYF.

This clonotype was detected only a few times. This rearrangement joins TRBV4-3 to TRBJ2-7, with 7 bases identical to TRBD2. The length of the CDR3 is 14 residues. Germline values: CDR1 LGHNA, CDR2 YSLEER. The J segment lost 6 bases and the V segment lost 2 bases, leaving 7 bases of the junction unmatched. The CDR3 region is CASSQSRLAAEQYF. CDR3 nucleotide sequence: TGCGCCAGCAGCCAATCCCGACTAGCTGCCGAGCAGTACTTC.

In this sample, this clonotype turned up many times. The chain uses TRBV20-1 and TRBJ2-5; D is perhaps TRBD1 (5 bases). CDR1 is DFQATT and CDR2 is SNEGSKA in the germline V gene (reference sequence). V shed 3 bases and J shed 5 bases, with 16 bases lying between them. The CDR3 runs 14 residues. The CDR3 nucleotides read TGCAGTGCTAGTGCCCCAGGGCAATCGGAGACCCAGTACTTC. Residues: CSASAPGQSETQYF.

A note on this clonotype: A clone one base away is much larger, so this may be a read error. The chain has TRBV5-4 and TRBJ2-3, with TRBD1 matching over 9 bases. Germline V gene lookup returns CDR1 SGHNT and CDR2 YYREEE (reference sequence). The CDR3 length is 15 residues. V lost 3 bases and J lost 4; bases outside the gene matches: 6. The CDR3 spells CASSSQDRGSDTQYF. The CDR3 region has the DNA TGTGCCAGCAGCTCCCAGGACAGGGGATCAGATACGCAGTATTTT.

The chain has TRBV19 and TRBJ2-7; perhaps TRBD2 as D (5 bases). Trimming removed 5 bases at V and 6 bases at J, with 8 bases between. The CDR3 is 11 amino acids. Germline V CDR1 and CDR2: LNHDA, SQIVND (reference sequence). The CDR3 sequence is CASSGGLEQYF. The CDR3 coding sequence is TGTGCCAGTAGTGGCGGACTCGAGCAGTACTTC.

The CDR3: CATKPSGSGNSYNEQFF. The CDR3 nucleotides are TGTGCCACTAAACCTAGCGGGAGCGGAAACTCCTACAATGAGCAGTTCTTC. J is TRBJ2-1 and V is TRBV24-1, with TRBD2 matching 10 bases. The junction had 11 bases not matched to a gene; V was cut back by 10 bases and J by 0 bases. The CDR3 runs 17 residues. Germline CDR1 is KGHDR and CDR2 is SFDVKD.